These 27 T cell receptor beta chains were all obtained from the same sample, sequenced in a study of shared clonotypes between healthy human individuals. Naivety among CD8 cells was defined by CD45RO negativity and positive CCR7 selection, thereby excluding terminally differentiated effector memory CD45RA+ cells. Data came from immunoSEQ multiplex PCR; TCRdb stores just in-frame clones and leaves some out. This table holds a few million clones, about 93% found once. Specimen: naive CD8+ T cells from PBMCs. Receptor source: a man between 18 and 35 years old in good health. Some clones in this sample may be carry-over from other donors' samples.

This clone appeared a single time. The chain combines TRBV4-3 with TRBJ2-5; D unresolved. The V end was cut by 0 bases, the J end by 4 bases, with 9 bases between. The germline V gene encodes CDR1 LGHNA and CDR2 YSLEER. The CDR3 spans 14 residues. In DNA form, the CDR3 reads TGCGCCAGCAGCCAAGAGTGGGGAACAGAGACCCAGTACTTC. Translation: CASSQEWGTETQYF.

The J gene is TRBJ2-1, the V gene TRBV9; D possibly corresponds to TRBD2 (5 bases). The CDR3 extends over 14 amino acids. The germline V gene encodes CDR1 SGDLS and CDR2 YYNGEE. V gave up 1 base and J gave up 5 bases, with 10 bases separating them. In DNA form, the CDR3 reads TGTGCCAGCAGCGTATACGACGGGAACAATGAGCAGTTCTTC. Translated: CASSVYDGNNEQFF.

This rearrangement joins TRBV28 to TRBJ2-7; D is unresolved. V lost 5 bases and J 0 bases, leaving 20 bases between the germline ends. CDR1 is MDHEN, CDR2 SYDVKM, per germline. The CDR3 has 17 residues. The CDR3 protein is CASSPPLEARLSYEQYF. For the CDR3, the DNA is TGTGCCAGCAGTCCCCCCCTTGAGGCCAGACTCTCCTACGAGCAGTACTTC.

The chain couples TRBV28 to TRBJ2-7, with D maybe TRBD2 (5 bases). V gave up 4 bases and J gave up 2 bases, with 12 bases separating them. Germline V CDR1 and CDR2: MDHEN, SYDVKM. The CDR3 sequence is 14 residues long. The CDR3 protein is CASSYLGLPYEQYF. The CDR3 DNA follows: TGTGCCAGCAGTTACCTCGGACTGCCCTACGAGCAGTACTTC.

Turning to this clone: The sample carries other DNA sequences with the same CDR3. The rearrangement links TRBV28 to TRBJ2-7; D unresolved. Per germline, CDR1 MDHEN and CDR2 SYDVKM. V was shortened by 8 bases and J by 2 bases, with 4 bases between the two germline ends. The CDR3 is made up of 10 amino acids. CDR3 sequence: CASGTYEQYF. In DNA, the CDR3 is TGTGCCAGCGGCACCTACGAGCAGTACTTC.

This clone was picked up a small number of times. The V call is TRBV19, the J call TRBJ1-1, with D unclear. With 3 bases removed from V and 5 bases from J, the gap between germline ends came to 10 bases. Germline V gene data show CDR1 as LNHDA and CDR2 as SQIVND (reference sequence). CDR3 length: 13 amino acids. CDR3: CASSINGWTEAFF. The CDR3 nucleotides read TGTGCCAGTAGTATTAATGGATGGACTGAAGCTTTCTTT.

The chain is built from TRBV15 and TRBJ2-3; D gene uncertain. The germline gives CDR1 LNHNV, CDR2 YYDKDF (reference sequence). This CDR3 region has 16 residues. V lost 5 bases and J lost 0, with 15 bases in between. In DNA form, the CDR3 reads TGTGCCACCAGCCCCCAGAAGACAAGTAGCACAGATACGCAGTATTTT. This encodes CATSPQKTSSTDTQYF.

This CDR3 reads CAISERGRTAGNTEAFF. The DNA of the CDR3 is TGTGCCATCAGTGAGAGAGGGCGGACAGCGGGGAACACTGAAGCTTTCTTT. The chain employs TRBV10-3 and TRBJ1-1; weak D call: TRBD1 (6 bases). CDR1 ENHRY and CDR2 SYGVKD come from the germline V gene. CDR3 length: 17 residues. V was trimmed by 2 bases and J by 1 base, leaving 17 bases between them.

This chain joins TRBV4-1 and TRBJ2-4, with TRBD2 matching 8 bases. The CDR3 is made up of 15 amino acids. CDR1 and CDR2 (germline): MGHRA, YSYEKL. Unmatched junction bases numbered 5, after V lost 0 bases and J lost 7 bases. DNA for the CDR3: TGCGCCAGCAGCCAAGATCACGGGAGGGCCAACATTCAGTACTTC. Its translation is CASSQDHGRANIQYF.

V usage is TRBV10-3 and J usage is TRBJ2-7, with a tentative D call TRBD2 (6 bases). This CDR3 has 19 residues. With 3 bases removed from V and 2 bases from J, the gap between germline ends came to 26 bases. Germline V lookup: CDR1 ENHRY, CDR2 SYGVKD. CDR3 sequence (DNA): TGTGCCATCAGTGACCCGACTAGTCCCTCGTACCCAGAGACCTACGAGCAGTACTTC. This encodes CAISDPTSPSYPETYEQYF.

The chain joins TRBV29-1 to TRBJ2-5; a weak D match, TRBD2 (6 bases). CDR3 length: 16 amino acids. Trimming shortened V by 1 base and J by 7 bases, and 22 bases separated the two germline ends. CDR1 SQVTM and CDR2 ANQGSEA come from the germline V gene. As DNA, the CDR3 is TGCAGCGTTGAAGGGACGGGGGTACACAGGTCCGGGACCCAGTACTTC. Protein: CSVEGTGVHRSGTQYF.

Concerning this clone itself: The same CDR3 is also encoded by other DNA sequences in this sample. This chain connects TRBV5-1 to TRBJ2-1; D not resolved. V was shortened by 0 bases and J by 7 bases, with 5 bases between the two germline ends. The CDR3 totals 12 residues. The germline CDR1 and CDR2 sequences are SGHRS and YFSETQ. DNA for the CDR3: TGCGCCAGCAGCTTGGGTGGAAATGAGCAGTTCTTC. It codes for CASSLGGNEQFF.

This clone was detected only once. V and J are TRBV5-6 and TRBJ2-4; either TRBD1 or TRBD2 may supply D (6 bases each). The CDR3 is made up of 13 amino acids. Trimming removed 1 base from V and 7 bases from J, with 9 bases in between. CDR1 is SGHDT, CDR2 YYEEEE, per germline. The CDR3 DNA is TGTGCCAGCAGCTTGAGGGGGGCGAACATTCAGTACTTC. This encodes CASSLRGANIQYF.

The chain is built from TRBV14 and TRBJ1-1, with a tentative D call TRBD1 (5 bases). Germline V CDR1 and CDR2: SGHDN, FVKESK. The ends were cut back, 4 bases at V and 6 bases at J, with 18 bases in the middle. CDR3 length equals 15 residues. The CDR3 protein is CASSPARGLWAEAFF. The CDR3, as DNA: TGTGCCAGCAGCCCCGCTCGGGGGTTATGGGCTGAAGCTTTCTTT.

In DNA form, the CDR3 reads TGTGCCAGCAGCCTATGGGACCGCGACACTGAAGCTTTCTTT. Its protein product is CASSLWDRDTEAFF. The rearrangement uses TRBV11-2 and TRBJ1-1; TRBD1 might be the D (5 bases). The germline V and J ends were trimmed by 5 bases and 3 bases, with 13 bases remaining between them. CDR1 is SGHAT and CDR2 is FQNNGV in the germline V gene. The CDR3 length is 14 residues.

V is TRBV5-4 and J is TRBJ1-2; 9 nucleotides match TRBD1. Unmatched junction bases numbered 4, after V lost 4 bases and J lost 3 bases. From germline, CDR1 is SGHNT and CDR2 YYREEE (reference sequence). The CDR3 is 14 residues long. The chain's CDR3 is CASSPRDRDYGYTF. Written as DNA, the CDR3 is TGTGCCAGCAGCCCCAGGGACAGGGACTATGGCTACACCTTC.

The chain has TRBV27 and TRBJ2-3; 7 nucleotides line up with TRBD1. Germline V CDR1 and CDR2: MNHEY, SMNVEV (reference sequence). The trim removed 1 base at V and 10 bases at J, leaving 8 bases unmatched. There are 14 residues in the CDR3. As DNA, the CDR3 is TGTGCCAGCAGTTTATTCGGGACAGCCCTTCCGCAGTATTTT. Translating gives CASSLFGTALPQYF.

The chain is built from TRBV7-9 and TRBJ2-1; 8 bases line up with TRBD1. Germline CDR1 is SEHNR and CDR2 is FQNEAQ (reference sequence). The CDR3 is 16 residues long. Trimming cost V 0 bases and J 6 bases; bases outside gene matches: 7. CDR3 sequence (DNA): TGTGCCAGCAGCTTAGCTCGGACAGGGAGAGGCAATGAGCAGTTCTTC. It specifies CASSLARTGRGNEQFF. Full variable domain (rest looked up from reference TRBV7-9 and TRBJ2-1): DTGVSQNPRHKITKRGQNVTFRCDPISEHNRLYWYRQTLGQGPEFLTYFQNEAQLEKSRLLSDRFSAERPKGSFSTLEIQRTEQGDSAMYLCASSLARTGRGNEQFFGPGTRLTVL.

The chain has TRBV14 and TRBJ2-1, with 9 bases fitting TRBD2. CDR1 and CDR2 from the germline V gene are SGHDN and FVKESK. This CDR3 contains 16 residues. J was trimmed by 3 bases and V by 0 bases; bases with no gene match: 3. The CDR3 coding sequence is TGTGCCAGCAGCCAAGATAGGACTAGCGTCTACAATGAGCAGTTCTTC. Amino acids: CASSQDRTSVYNEQFF.

This chain uses TRBV7-2 with TRBJ2-1; 11 bases match TRBD2. This CDR3 has 16 residues. After removal of 6 bases from V and 0 bases from J, the junction contained 4 bases not matched to a gene. Germline CDR1 SGHTA, CDR2 FQGNSA. The CDR3 sequence: CASRTSGNRSYNEQFF. CDR3 nucleotides: TGTGCCAGCAGGACTAGCGGGAATCGCTCCTACAATGAGCAGTTCTTC.

With respect to this clone: The sample holds other DNA sequences that translate to the same CDR3. The V call is TRBV27, the J call TRBJ1-3; D is unresolved. This CDR3 has 14 amino acids. Looked up from germline, CDR1 is MNHEY and CDR2 is SMNVEV (reference sequence). Trimming shortened V by 5 bases and J by 0 bases, and 8 bases separated the two germline ends. This CDR3 is CASSPRGSGNTIYF. The CDR3 nucleotides are TGTGCCAGCAGTCCCCGTGGCTCTGGAAACACCATATATTTT.

The chain employs TRBV21-1 and TRBJ1-2. TRBV21-1 is deemed a pseudogene. The length of the CDR3 is 16 residues. This CDR3 is CASSKEANRDFYGYTF. CDR3 coding DNA: TGTGCCAGCAGCAAAGAGGCGAACAGGGACTTCTATGGCTACACCTTC.

As regards this clone: Other DNA sequences from this sample encode an identical CDR3 as well. J is TRBJ2-7 and V is TRBV28; 10 nucleotides align to TRBD2. The CDR3 covers 15 residues. In germline, CDR1 is MDHEN, CDR2 SYDVKM. Trimming at V came to 2 bases and at J to 2 bases, leaving 3 bases not matched to a gene. CDR3 bases: TGTGCCAGCAGTTTAGGCCTAGCGGGAGCCTACGAGCAGTACTTC. Encoded protein: CASSLGLAGAYEQYF.

The gene calls are TRBV28 and TRBJ2-3; perhaps TRBD2 as D (6 bases). Germline loops: CDR1 MDHEN, CDR2 SYDVKM. The CDR3 totals 16 residues. V was clipped by 4 bases and J by 6 bases, with 20 bases between them. CDR3 nucleotides: TGTGCCAGCAGTTGGGGGGACCCCGGGTCGTCTGATACGCAGTATTTT. Its protein is CASSWGDPGSSDTQYF.

This clone was detected once. The genes are TRBV18 and TRBJ2-3; 10 bases align to TRBD2. V shed 4 bases and J 2 bases; nucleotides not matched to a gene: 9. The CDR3 contains 17 residues. Germline loops: CDR1 KGHSH, CDR2 LQKENI. Here the CDR3 DNA reads TGTGCCAGCTCACTTACTTCTAGCGGGAGACTCACAGATACGCAGTATTTT. Amino acid sequence: CASSLTSSGRLTDTQYF.

V gene TRBV5-6 combines with J gene TRBJ2-3, with 8 bases lining up with TRBD1. Germline trimming cut 3 bases from V and 4 bases from J; bases unmatched to any gene: 7. The CDR3 has 15 residues. Germline V gene data show CDR1 as SGHDT and CDR2 as YYEEEE. The CDR3 nucleotides read TGTGCCAGCAGCTGGGGGACAGGCCTAGCAGATACGCAGTATTTT. Protein product: CASSWGTGLADTQYF. Full variable domain (outside the CDR3, taken from reference TRBV5-6 and TRBJ2-3): DAGVTQSPTHLIKTRGQQVTLRCSPKSGHDTVSWYQQALGQGPQFIFQYYEEEERQRGNFPDRFSGHQFPNYSSELNVNALLLGDSALYLCASSWGTGLADTQYFGPGTRLTVL.

V is TRBV9 and J is TRBJ2-3, with 8 nucleotides matching TRBD1. This CDR3 spans 17 amino acids. Germline V gene data show CDR1 as SGDLS and CDR2 as YYNGEE. J gave up 2 bases and V 4 bases, and 12 bases lay outside the gene matches. In DNA, the CDR3 is TGTGCCAGCAGCTTAGGGGCACGGGACAGGTACACAGATACGCAGTATTTT. Translation gives CASSLGARDRYTDTQYF.